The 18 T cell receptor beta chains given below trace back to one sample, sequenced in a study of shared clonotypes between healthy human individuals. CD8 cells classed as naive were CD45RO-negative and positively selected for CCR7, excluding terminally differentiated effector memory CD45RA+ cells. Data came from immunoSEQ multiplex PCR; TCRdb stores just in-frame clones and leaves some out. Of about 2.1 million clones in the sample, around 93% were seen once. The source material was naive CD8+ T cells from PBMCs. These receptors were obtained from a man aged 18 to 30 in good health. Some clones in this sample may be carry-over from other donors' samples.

The CDR3 coding sequence is TGTGCCAGCAGCGTAGGGTCGGGAAGCTCCTATAATTCACCCCTCCACTTT. This sequence encodes CASSVGSGSSYNSPLHF. This sequence joins TRBV9 and TRBJ1-6; no reliable D call. V was clipped by 0 bases and J by 0 bases, with 10 bases between them. Germline CDR1 SGDLS, CDR2 YYNGEE. The CDR3 loop spans 17 amino acids.

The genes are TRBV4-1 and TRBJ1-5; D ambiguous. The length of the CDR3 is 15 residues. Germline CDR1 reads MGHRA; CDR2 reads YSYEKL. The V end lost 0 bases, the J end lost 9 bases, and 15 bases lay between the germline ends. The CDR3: CASSQDKTQRGPQHF. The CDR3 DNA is TGCGCCAGCAGCCAAGATAAAACGCAAAGAGGGCCCCAGCATTTT.

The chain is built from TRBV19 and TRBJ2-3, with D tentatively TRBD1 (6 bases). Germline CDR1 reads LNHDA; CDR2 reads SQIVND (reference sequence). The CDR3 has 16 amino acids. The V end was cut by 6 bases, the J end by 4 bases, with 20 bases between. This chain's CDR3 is CASSLIQGSPSDTQYF. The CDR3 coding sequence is TGTGCCAGTAGCTTAATACAGGGTTCCCCGTCAGATACGCAGTATTTT.

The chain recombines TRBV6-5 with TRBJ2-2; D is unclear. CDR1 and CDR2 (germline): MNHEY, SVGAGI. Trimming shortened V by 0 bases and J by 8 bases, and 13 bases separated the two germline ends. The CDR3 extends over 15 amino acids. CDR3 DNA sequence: TGTGCCAGCAGTTACTCGGCGGCCCTAGGGGGGGAGCTGTTTTTT. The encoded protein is CASSYSAALGGELFF.

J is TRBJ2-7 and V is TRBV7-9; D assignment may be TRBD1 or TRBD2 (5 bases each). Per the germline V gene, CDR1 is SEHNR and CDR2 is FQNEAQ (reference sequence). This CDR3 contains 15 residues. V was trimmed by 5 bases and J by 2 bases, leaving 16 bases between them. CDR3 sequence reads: CASSHRRGVTYEQYF. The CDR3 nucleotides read TGTGCCAGCAGCCACCGCCGAGGGGTAACCTACGAGCAGTACTTC. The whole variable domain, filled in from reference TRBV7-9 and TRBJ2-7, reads DTGVSQNPRHKITKRGQNVTFRCDPISEHNRLYWYRQTLGQGPEFLTYFQNEAQLEKSRLLSDRFSAERPKGSFSTLEIQRTEQGDSAMYLCASSHRRGVTYEQYFGPGTRLTVT.

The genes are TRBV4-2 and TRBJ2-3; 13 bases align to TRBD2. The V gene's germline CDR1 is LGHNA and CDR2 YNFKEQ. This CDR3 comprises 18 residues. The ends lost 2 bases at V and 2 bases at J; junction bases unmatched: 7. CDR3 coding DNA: TGTGCCAGCAGCCAACGACCGGGACTAGCGGGATTCACAGATACGCAGTATTTT. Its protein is CASSQRPGLAGFTDTQYF.

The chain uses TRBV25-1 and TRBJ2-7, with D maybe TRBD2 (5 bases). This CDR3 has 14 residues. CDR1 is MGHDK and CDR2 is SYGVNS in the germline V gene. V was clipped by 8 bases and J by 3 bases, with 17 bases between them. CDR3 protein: CASWRLPIYYEQYF. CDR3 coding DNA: TGTGCCAGCTGGCGACTACCCATTTACTACGAGCAGTACTTC.

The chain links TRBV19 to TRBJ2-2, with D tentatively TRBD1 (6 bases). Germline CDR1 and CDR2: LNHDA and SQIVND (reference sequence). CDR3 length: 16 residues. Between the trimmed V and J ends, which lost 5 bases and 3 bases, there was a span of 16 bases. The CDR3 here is CASSPRQGLDTGELFF. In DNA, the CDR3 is TGTGCCAGTAGTCCCAGGCAGGGGCTAGACACCGGGGAGCTGTTTTTT.

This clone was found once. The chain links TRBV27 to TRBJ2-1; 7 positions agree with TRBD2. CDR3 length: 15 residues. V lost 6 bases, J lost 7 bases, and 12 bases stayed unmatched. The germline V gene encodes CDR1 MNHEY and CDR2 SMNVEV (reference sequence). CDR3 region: CASRLTWEGVNEQFF. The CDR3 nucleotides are TGTGCCAGCAGACTAACGTGGGAGGGCGTGAATGAGCAGTTCTTC.

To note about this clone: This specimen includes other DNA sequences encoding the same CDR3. This CDR3 is CASSYQDEQYF. The CDR3 DNA follows: TGTGCCAGCAGTTACCAAGACGAGCAGTACTTC. The chain links TRBV6-5 to TRBJ2-7; D unresolved. Germline V gives CDR1 MNHEY, CDR2 SVGAGI. The V end lost 2 bases, the J end lost 5 bases, and 4 bases lay between the germline ends. The CDR3 runs to 11 residues.

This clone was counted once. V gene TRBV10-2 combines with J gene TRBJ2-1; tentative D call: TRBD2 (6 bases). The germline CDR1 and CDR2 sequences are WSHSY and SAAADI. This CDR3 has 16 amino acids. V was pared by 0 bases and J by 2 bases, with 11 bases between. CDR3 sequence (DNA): TGCGCCAGCAGTGAGTCAAACGGGAGACCCTACAATGAGCAGTTCTTC. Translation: CASSESNGRPYNEQFF.

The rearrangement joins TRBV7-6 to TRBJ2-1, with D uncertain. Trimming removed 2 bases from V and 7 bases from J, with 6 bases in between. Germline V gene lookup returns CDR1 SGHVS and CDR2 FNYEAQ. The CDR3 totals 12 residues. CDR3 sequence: CASSLIRNEQFF. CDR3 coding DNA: TGTGCCAGCAGCTTAATTCGGAATGAGCAGTTCTTC.

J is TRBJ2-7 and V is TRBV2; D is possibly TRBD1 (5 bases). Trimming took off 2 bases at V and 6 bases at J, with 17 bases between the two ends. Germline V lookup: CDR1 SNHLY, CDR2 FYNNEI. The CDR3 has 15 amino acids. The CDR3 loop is CASSERTAVGAEQYF. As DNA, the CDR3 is TGTGCCAGCAGTGAACGGACGGCGGTAGGGGCCGAGCAGTACTTC. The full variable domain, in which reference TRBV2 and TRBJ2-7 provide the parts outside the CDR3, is EPEVTQTPSHQVTQMGQEVILRCVPISNHLYFYWYRQILGQKVEFLVSFYNNEISEKSEIFDDQFSVERPDGSNFTLKIRSTKLEDSAMYFCASSERTAVGAEQYFGPGTRLTVT.

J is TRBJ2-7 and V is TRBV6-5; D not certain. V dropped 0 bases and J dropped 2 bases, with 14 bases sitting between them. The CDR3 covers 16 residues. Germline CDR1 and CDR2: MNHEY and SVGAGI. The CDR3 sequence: CASSYSSGESAYEQYF. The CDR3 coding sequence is TGTGCCAGCAGTTACTCAAGTGGTGAGTCGGCCTACGAGCAGTACTTC.

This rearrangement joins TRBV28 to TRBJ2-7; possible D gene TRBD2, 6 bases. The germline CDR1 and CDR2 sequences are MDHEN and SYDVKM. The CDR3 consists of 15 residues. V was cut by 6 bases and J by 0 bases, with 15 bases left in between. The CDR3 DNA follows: TGTGCCAGCAGACTTAGCGGTTATAGCTCCTACGAGCAGTACTTC. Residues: CASRLSGYSSYEQYF.

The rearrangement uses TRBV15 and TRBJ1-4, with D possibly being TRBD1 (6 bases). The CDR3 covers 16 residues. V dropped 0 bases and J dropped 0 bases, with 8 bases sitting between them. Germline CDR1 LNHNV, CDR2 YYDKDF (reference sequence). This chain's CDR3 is CATSRERQATNEKLFF. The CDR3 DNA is TGTGCCACCAGCAGAGAACGACAGGCAACTAATGAAAAACTGTTTTTT.

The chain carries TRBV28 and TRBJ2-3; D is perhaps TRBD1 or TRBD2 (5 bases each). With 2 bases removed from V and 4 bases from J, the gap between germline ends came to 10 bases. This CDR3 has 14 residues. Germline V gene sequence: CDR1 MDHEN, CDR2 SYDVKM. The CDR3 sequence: CASSLNGTPDTQYF. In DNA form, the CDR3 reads TGTGCCAGCAGTTTAAACGGGACCCCAGATACGCAGTATTTT.

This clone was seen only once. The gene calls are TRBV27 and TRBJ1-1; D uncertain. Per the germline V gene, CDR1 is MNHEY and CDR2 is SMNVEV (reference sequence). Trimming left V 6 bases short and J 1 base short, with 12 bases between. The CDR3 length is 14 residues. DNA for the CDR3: TGTGCCAGCAGCCCCTTTTGGCCGAACACTGAAGCTTTCTTT. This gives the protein CASSPFWPNTEAFF.